Listed here are 9 T cell receptor beta chains from one sample, sequenced in a study of T cell responses to AZD1222 COVID-19 vaccine (dated by TCRdb to the early 2020s). The time point label, as the study defines it: baseline before first vaccination. The library was built by means of the immunoSEQ multiplex PCR assay. TCRdb holds this immuneACCESS table with in-frame rearrangements only. Some clones are missing; in checked studies, unresolved V genes explain under half, and the rest has no known cause. For this sample the table gives more than 95,000 clones, of which around nine tenths were detected only once. The ten largest clones represent roughly 7.7% of the sample. The sample was peripheral blood, taken on day 0 of AZD1222 vaccination. The receptors shown here come from an adult in good health.

The chain is built from TRBV7-6 and TRBJ1-1, with TRBD1 identical over 7 bases. With V trimmed by 1 base and J by 5 bases, 7 bases remained unmatched. The CDR3 has 15 residues. Germline V CDR1 and CDR2: SGHVS, FNYEAQ. The CDR3 spells CASSLGGGGVTEAFF. DNA of the CDR3: TGTGCCAGCAGCTTAGGGGGAGGGGGCGTAACTGAAGCTTTCTTT.

The chain employs TRBV3-1 (or the pseudogene TRBV3-2) and TRBJ1-1; D call uncertain. CDR3 length: 15 residues. CDR1 and CDR2 (germline): LGHDT, YNNKEL (reference sequence). V lost 4 bases to trimming and J lost 6 bases, with 18 bases between them. The CDR3 DNA reads TGTGCCAGCAGCCCGCGAATTGACACGCTAGCTGAAGCTTTCTTT. Translation: CASSPRIDTLAEAFF.

The chain links TRBV21-1 to TRBJ1-5. TRBV21-1 constitutes a pseudogene. The CDR3 is made up of 11 amino acids. The CDR3 here is CASSFPQPQHF. The CDR3 coding sequence is TGTGCCAGCAGCTTTCCTCAGCCCCAGCATTTT.

The chain links TRBV6-5 to TRBJ2-7; TRBD2 aligns across 11 bases. The CDR3 sequence is 16 residues long. V gave up 2 bases and J gave up 2 bases; unmatched junction bases: 5. Germline V gives CDR1 MNHEY, CDR2 SVGAGI. In DNA, the CDR3 is TGTGCCAGCAGTTACCAGGGGACTAGCGGTCCCTACGAGCAGTACTTC. Protein product: CASSYQGTSGPYEQYF.

This chain uses TRBV5-1 with TRBJ2-2; maybe TRBD1 (6 bases). Germline-derived CDR1 and CDR2 are SGHRS and YFSETQ. This CDR3 has 16 residues. V was clipped by 1 base and J by 8 bases, with 18 bases between them. This chain's CDR3 is CASSLRGSRSSGELFF. The CDR3, as DNA: TGCGCCAGCAGCTTGAGGGGGTCCAGGTCGTCTGGGGAGCTGTTTTTT. The full variable domain, in which reference TRBV5-1 and TRBJ2-2 provide the parts outside the CDR3, is KAGVTQTPRYLIKTRGQQVTLSCSPISGHRSVSWYQQTPGQGLQFLFEYFSETQRNKGNFPGRFSGRQFSNSRSEMNVSTLELGDSALYLCASSLRGSRSSGELFFGEGSRLTVL.

The chain uses TRBV28 and TRBJ2-7; 9 bases line up with TRBD1. CDR1 and CDR2 from the germline V gene are MDHEN and SYDVKM. Losses at the gene ends were 3 bases for V and 2 bases for J; bases not matched to a gene: 2. The CDR3 has 14 residues. DNA of the CDR3: TGTGCCAGCAGTTTTCACAGGGGGCCCTACGAGCAGTACTTC. Translation gives CASSFHRGPYEQYF.

The chain carries TRBV7-2 and TRBJ1-1, with D uncertain. CDR3 length equals 13 residues. CDR1 SGHTA and CDR2 FQGNSA come from the germline V gene. With 5 bases removed from V and 0 bases from J, the gap between germline ends came to 7 bases. The CDR3 nucleotides are TGTGCCAGCAGCACGGGGATGAACACTGAAGCTTTCTTT. This gives the protein CASSTGMNTEAFF.

The chain couples TRBV3-1 (or the pseudogene TRBV3-2) to TRBJ2-7; the D call may be TRBD1 or TRBD2 (5 bases each). The CDR3 is 14 residues long. V was clipped by 4 bases and J by 3 bases, with 13 bases between them. From germline, CDR1 is LGHDT and CDR2 YNNKEL (reference sequence). The CDR3 sequence: CASSPGTNNYEQYF. The CDR3 nucleotides read TGTGCCAGCAGCCCCGGGACCAACAACTACGAGCAGTACTTC.

For this clone: At one boundary the junction diverges from the germline segment, which might be a read error. Other DNA sequences from this sample encode an identical CDR3 as well. The chain joins TRBV13 to TRBJ2-1; the D is unclear. In germline, CDR1 is PRHDT, CDR2 FYEKMQ (reference sequence). This CDR3 is 11 amino acids long. CDR3 in amino acids: CASSSNNEQFF. In nucleotides, the CDR3 is TGTGCCAGCAGCTCGAACAATGAACAGTTCTTC.